This T cell receptor (beta chain) was sequenced for a study of naive and memory T cell subsets. Study-level points and caveats: Diversity fell and Gini index rose from naive through CM, EM, EMRA. The power law exponent of TCR abundance differed between naive and memory cells. Expression changes during T cell differentiation may affect RNA-based TCR counts. Naive repertoires, especially CD8, held a few larger clonotypes, possibly memory cells re-expressing CD45RA.

Germline CDR1 and CDR2: SQVTM and ANQGSEA. CDR3 length equals 14 residues. Deletions cut 6 bases from V and 5 bases from J, with 17 bases between. The beta constant-region primer was an equimolar mix of two oligonucleotides covering TRBC1 and TRBC2. Four rounds of PCR amplified the ligated cDNA using nested alpha and beta constant-region primers plus SP2. TCRdb ran MiXCR on the UMI-ligation and nested PCR reads and lists one entry per CDR3 protein. The sample holds under 150,000 distinct CDR3 sequences, around 21% seen once. In regard to this clonotype: Its antigen is unidentified.

Alpha and beta libraries were amplified separately from the second PCR onward. The source is a human donor in good health. Specimen: naive CD8+ T cells from blood. The chain employs TRBV29-1 and TRBJ2-1, with D possibly being TRBD1 (6 bases). The CDR3 DNA reads as TGCAGCGTCCCCAGAGAGGGGGTCCACAATGAGCAGTTCTTC. This sequence encodes CSVPREGVHNEQFF.